The clone carrying this T cell receptor beta chain was observed a few times. What it binds is unknown. With 6 bases clipped from V and 7 bases from J, the junction kept 11 bases outside the gene matches. CDR3 length: 14 residues. Germline lookup yields CDR1 SGHVS and CDR2 FQNEAQ. The record originates from a study of T-cell reconstitution after alpha-beta-depleted transplantation in children. For TCRbeta, the library was prepared with unique molecular identifiers. TCRdb re-derived calls from the PCR reads in MiXCR, one entry per CDR3 protein. This table holds some 840,000 distinct CDR3 sequences, about 15% found once. Broader study findings: T-cell counts and diversity at one year post-transplant came mainly from newly produced T cells. High day-60 TCRbeta diversity in some patients came from surviving recipient T cells and thymic progenitors.

The gene calls are TRBV7-8 and TRBJ2-7, with 8 bases aligning to TRBD1. Sequencing used PBMCs, mostly from graft donor cells, obtained 360 days after TCRalphabeta/CD19-depleted stem cell transplant. This clonotype originated in a male patient younger than 18 who had a stem cell transplant for acute lymphoblastic leukemia, so the T cells may come from the graft donor. The CDR3 sequence is CASSSRTGPGEQYF. The CDR3 DNA is TGTGCCAGCAGTTCTAGGACAGGGCCGGGGGAGCAGTACTTC.